This entry lists 32 T cell receptor beta chains sequenced from one sample in a study of cytomegalovirus exposure and HLA in healthy donors. It was with 60 Vbeta and 13 Jbeta primers that the PCR ran. Some clones are missing from TCRdb's copy, which holds only in-frame ones; the method was immunoSEQ multiplex PCR. Here the sample spans under 150,000 clones, around 72% being singletons. Material: PBMCs. These receptor sequences come from a man between 50 and 59 years old in good health and CMV-seropositive.

This clone was observed a few times. V is TRBV10-3 and J is TRBJ1-1; 7 nucleotides match TRBD1. Per germline, CDR1 ENHRY and CDR2 SYGVKD. After removal of 8 bases from V and 1 base from J, the junction contained 4 bases not matched to a gene. The CDR3 loop spans 13 amino acids. CDR3 sequence reads: CAIQGGPNTEAFF. The CDR3 coding sequence is TGTGCCATCCAGGGGGGACCGAACACTGAAGCTTTCTTT.

V and J are TRBV5-5 and TRBJ2-1; D possibly corresponds to TRBD2 (7 bases). CDR1 and CDR2 (germline): SGHKS, YYEKEE (reference sequence). Trimming stripped 2 bases from V and 5 bases from J, with 14 bases between. This CDR3 is 15 amino acids long. For the CDR3, the DNA is TGTGCCAGCAGCTTAGTGGGGGGGGCGGACAATGAGCAGTTCTTC. Its translation is CASSLVGGADNEQFF.

This sequence joins TRBV4-1 and TRBJ1-3; D remains ambiguous. The CDR3 spans 17 residues. Trimming left V 1 base short and J 0 bases short, with 13 bases between. Germline V gene data show CDR1 as MGHRA and CDR2 as YSYEKL. In DNA, the CDR3 is TGCGCCAGCAGCCAAGGAGTGAGGGCTTACTCTGGAAACACCATATATTTT. Translation gives CASSQGVRAYSGNTIYF.

As to this clone: The sample carries other DNA sequences with the same CDR3. The CDR3 coding sequence is TGTGCCAGCAGTTACCGGGAGGGCGGCTATGGCTACACCTTC. It encodes CASSYREGGYGYTF. The rearrangement uses TRBV6-5 and TRBJ1-2; D gene unclear. Germline V gene data show CDR1 as MNHEY and CDR2 as SVGAGI. The CDR3 totals 14 residues. Trimming removed 2 bases at V and 4 bases at J, with 11 bases between.

This rearrangement joins TRBV18 to TRBJ2-3; D might be TRBD1 (7 bases). Trimming removed 6 bases from V and 4 bases from J, with 20 bases in between. Germline lookup yields CDR1 KGHSH and CDR2 LQKENI. The CDR3 is 16 amino acids. The CDR3 region is CASSRDRTLAADTQYF. CDR3 nucleotide sequence: TGTGCCAGCTCGCGGGACAGAACCCTCGCAGCAGATACGCAGTATTTT.

The chain employs TRBV14 and TRBJ1-1; D uncertain. This CDR3 comprises 14 residues. Trimming cost V 1 base and J 5 bases, with 11 bases left between them. In germline, CDR1 is SGHDN, CDR2 FVKESK. CDR3 amino acids: CASSQGRIKTEAFF. The CDR3, as DNA: TGTGCCAGCAGCCAAGGCAGGATAAAGACTGAAGCTTTCTTT.

V gene TRBV29-1 combines with J gene TRBJ1-1; TRBD1 matches 9 bases. The germline gives CDR1 SQVTM, CDR2 ANQGSEA. CDR3 size: 16 residues. Trimming removed 4 bases from V and 4 bases from J; junction bases left unmatched: 13. For the CDR3, the DNA is TGCAGCGTTGCGTCTATCAGACAGGGGGATTCCACTGAAGCTTTCTTT. Its protein is CSVASIRQGDSTEAFF.

This rearrangement joins TRBV5-1 to TRBJ2-1; TRBD2 agrees at 9 bases. There are 16 residues in the CDR3. Germline CDR1 SGHRS, CDR2 YFSETQ. The V segment lost 0 bases and the J segment 0 bases; nucleotides outside the gene matches: 1. Here the CDR3 reads CASSLDSGSSYNEQFF. In nucleotides, the CDR3 is TGCGCCAGCAGCTTGGATAGCGGGAGCTCCTACAATGAGCAGTTCTTC.

The V call is TRBV2, the J call TRBJ2-7; D is ambiguous. The CDR3 spans 14 residues. CDR1 is SNHLY and CDR2 is FYNNEI in the germline V gene. Trimming took 6 bases from V and 2 from J, leaving 14 bases between them. This CDR3 reads CASRFTDLTYEQYF. In nucleotides, the CDR3 is TGTGCCAGCAGGTTTACAGATTTAACCTACGAGCAGTACTTC.

The V and J genes are TRBV7-2 and TRBJ1-1; D remains ambiguous. V lost 3 bases to trimming and J lost 8 bases, with 7 bases between them. The CDR3 extends over 11 amino acids. Germline CDR1 is SGHTA and CDR2 is FQGNSA. The CDR3 bases are TGTGCCAGCAGCTTGAGGCAAGAAGCTTTCTTT. Amino acids: CASSLRQEAFF.

This chain uses TRBV7-2 with TRBJ2-2, with 7 positions matching TRBD2. The CDR3 covers 17 residues. V lost 4 bases and J lost 6; bases outside the gene matches: 14. Germline V gene sequence: CDR1 SGHTA, CDR2 FQGNSA. Here the CDR3 reads CASSYPRTAGNPGELFF. CDR3 bases: TGTGCCAGCAGCTATCCCCGTACAGCGGGAAACCCCGGGGAGCTGTTTTTT.

For this clone: Different DNA sequences within this sample yield the same CDR3. The rearrangement joins TRBV7-9 to TRBJ1-5; TRBD1 matches at 9 bases. This CDR3 is built from 15 residues. CDR1 is SEHNR, CDR2 FQNEAQ, per germline (reference sequence). J was trimmed by 1 base and V by 3 bases; bases with no gene match: 1. CDR3 sequence reads: CASSLGTGSNQPQHF. Here the CDR3 DNA reads TGTGCCAGCAGCTTGGGGACAGGGAGCAATCAGCCCCAGCATTTT.

This clone was found once. The CDR3 DNA is TGTGCCAGTAGCGACATAGGGACAGGGGCCTACGAGCAGTACTTC. Its translation: CASSDIGTGAYEQYF. This sequence joins TRBV19 and TRBJ2-7; the match to TRBD1 covers 10 bases. This CDR3 has 15 amino acids. Germline CDR1 LNHDA, CDR2 SQIVND (reference sequence). V gave up 6 bases and J gave up 2 bases; unmatched junction bases: 7.

The V and J genes are TRBV2 and TRBJ1-5, with D hard to call. CDR3 length equals 16 residues. V shed 2 bases and J shed 4 bases, with 15 bases lying between them. Germline CDR1 SNHLY, CDR2 FYNNEI. CDR3: CASSEFLMAENQPQHF. DNA for the CDR3: TGTGCCAGCAGTGAATTCCTTATGGCAGAAAATCAGCCCCAGCATTTT. Full variable domain (remainder filled in from reference TRBV2 and TRBJ1-5): EPEVTQTPSHQVTQMGQEVILRCVPISNHLYFYWYRQILGQKVEFLVSFYNNEISEKSEIFDDQFSVERPDGSNFTLKIRSTKLEDSAMYFCASSEFLMAENQPQHFGDGTRLSIL.

The chain is built from TRBV4-2 and TRBJ2-1, with 14 bases identical to TRBD2. The CDR3 sequence is 19 residues long. Germline V lookup: CDR1 LGHNA, CDR2 YNFKEQ. V was pared by 2 bases and J by 4 bases, with 10 bases of the junction left unmatched. The CDR3 sequence is CASSQRTSGRSGRYNEQFF. The CDR3 DNA sequence: TGTGCCAGCAGCCAACGGACTAGCGGGAGGTCCGGGAGGTACAATGAGCAGTTCTTC.

As DNA, the CDR3 is TGTGCCAGCAGCGTACGGGAAGGAGAAGCTTTCTTT. Translating it yields CASSVREGEAFF. V gene TRBV9 combines with J gene TRBJ1-1; D uncertain. Germline V gene data show CDR1 as SGDLS and CDR2 as YYNGEE. Trimming left V 1 base short and J 8 bases short, with 9 bases between. The CDR3 has 12 amino acids.

V gene TRBV5-1 combines with J gene TRBJ2-5; 8 positions match TRBD1. The CDR3 covers 15 residues. The junction had 5 bases not matched to a gene; V was cut back by 2 bases and J by 2 bases. Germline CDR1 reads SGHRS; CDR2 reads YFSETQ. CDR3 sequence: CASSLGQGWQETQYF. In DNA form, the CDR3 reads TGCGCCAGCAGCTTAGGACAGGGCTGGCAAGAGACCCAGTACTTC.

This clone turned up a few times. The V gene is TRBV6-6, the J gene TRBJ2-7; 11 positions match TRBD1. J gave up 9 bases and V 7 bases, and 14 bases lay outside the gene matches. The germline V gene encodes CDR1 MNHNY and CDR2 SVGAGI (reference sequence). The CDR3 runs 15 residues. CDR3 loop: CASTPRDRGSGGQYF. In DNA form, the CDR3 reads TGTGCCAGCACCCCCCGGGACAGGGGGAGTGGGGGGCAGTACTTC.

V is TRBV14 and J is TRBJ2-2; no firm D call. Germline loops: CDR1 SGHDN, CDR2 FVKESK. With 0 bases removed from V and 5 bases from J, the gap between germline ends came to 16 bases. This CDR3 is built from 17 residues. This chain's CDR3 is CASSQDRRGASTGELFF. DNA for the CDR3: TGTGCCAGCAGCCAAGATCGTCGCGGAGCGAGTACCGGGGAGCTGTTTTTT.

A few counts support this clone. The V gene is TRBV2, the J gene TRBJ2-7; 7 bases align to TRBD2. The germline V gene has CDR1 SNHLY and CDR2 FYNNEI. CDR3 size: 15 residues. The V gene end was trimmed by 7 bases and the J gene end by 2 bases; junction bases not matched to a gene: 11. The CDR3 region is CASIAGERGAYEQYF. In DNA, the CDR3 is TGTGCCAGCATCGCGGGGGAACGGGGGGCCTACGAGCAGTACTTC.

This clone turned up a few times. The rearrangement uses TRBV27 and TRBJ1-2; 9 bases map to TRBD1. V lost 6 bases, J lost 4 bases, and 3 bases stayed unmatched. Per germline, CDR1 MNHEY and CDR2 SMNVEV (reference sequence). The CDR3 has 13 amino acids. CDR3 DNA sequence: TGTGCCAGCAGCCGGGACAGGGCCTATGGCTACACCTTC. Translation: CASSRDRAYGYTF.

This clone was detected only a few times. This chain uses TRBV5-1 with TRBJ1-1; 7 bases line up with TRBD1. V dropped 4 bases and J dropped 6; count of bases not matched to a gene: 6. The CDR3 has 13 amino acids. Germline V lookup: CDR1 SGHRS, CDR2 YFSETQ. This chain's CDR3 is CASSVTGWAEAFF. The CDR3 region has the DNA TGCGCCAGCAGCGTGACAGGGTGGGCTGAAGCTTTCTTT.

This clone has a handful of counts. The rearrangement joins TRBV27 to TRBJ1-2; no definite D call. This CDR3 is 13 amino acids long. Germline V gives CDR1 MNHEY, CDR2 SMNVEV (reference sequence). V lost 4 bases and J lost 8, with 14 bases in between. DNA of the CDR3: TGTGCCAGCAGTTCTCTCGCGGGAGGAGGCTACACCTTC. Its protein is CASSSLAGGGYTF.

This clone has just a few counts. CDR3 DNA sequence: TGTGCCAGCAGCCAATTCGGTTCCGCGAACACTGAAGCTTTCTTT. As protein: CASSQFGSANTEAFF. The rearrangement uses TRBV14 and TRBJ1-1; D uncertain. The CDR3 runs to 15 residues. Looked up from germline, CDR1 is SGHDN and CDR2 is FVKESK. Trimming took off 2 bases at V and 1 base at J, with 11 bases between the two ends. Full variable domain (rest looked up from reference TRBV14 and TRBJ1-1): EAGVTQFPSHSVIEKGQTVTLRCDPISGHDNLYWYRRVMGKEIKFLLHFVKESKQDESGMPNNRFLAERTGGTYSTLKVQPAELEDSGVYFCASSQFGSANTEAFFGQGTRLTVV.

V is TRBV7-6 and J is TRBJ2-1; TRBD2 matches 10 bases. Germline loops: CDR1 SGHVS, CDR2 FNYEAQ. The junction had 12 bases not matched to a gene; V was cut back by 5 bases and J by 5 bases. This CDR3 has 17 amino acids. The DNA for the CDR3 is TGTGCCAGCAGCAACCCAGCGGGAGGGCCGAGCAACAATGAGCAGTTCTTC. It is translated as CASSNPAGGPSNNEQFF.

The chain is built from TRBV7-2 and TRBJ1-3; a possible D gene is TRBD1 (6 bases). Trimming shortened V by 1 base and J by 0 bases, and 10 bases separated the two germline ends. The germline V gene has CDR1 SGHTA and CDR2 FQGNSA. The CDR3 is 16 residues long. The CDR3 region is CASSLGGTSSGNTIYF. In nucleotides, the CDR3 is TGTGCCAGCAGCTTAGGGGGGACATCCTCTGGAAACACCATATATTTT.

The V call is TRBV27, the J call TRBJ2-7; D is possibly TRBD2 (5 bases). From germline, CDR1 is MNHEY and CDR2 SMNVEV (reference sequence). The CDR3 sequence is 12 residues long. Trimming stripped 2 bases from V and 6 bases from J, with 8 bases between. The CDR3 loop is CASSLEGSEQYF. CDR3 DNA sequence: TGTGCCAGCAGTTTAGAGGGTTCCGAGCAGTACTTC.

In nucleotides, the CDR3 is TGTGCCAGCAGCCAAGATCTTCGGGGGGGAGGCAATGAGCAGTTCTTC. It codes for CASSQDLRGGGNEQFF. V is TRBV4-2 and J is TRBJ2-1, with 8 bases that match TRBD2. J gave up 6 bases and V 0 bases, and 7 bases lay outside the gene matches. This CDR3 is 16 amino acids long. CDR1 LGHNA and CDR2 YNFKEQ come from the germline V gene.

This clone was counted only a few times. The rearrangement links TRBV7-2 to TRBJ1-2; TRBD1 matches at 8 bases. This CDR3 has 16 amino acids. The V gene end was trimmed by 5 bases and the J gene end by 4 bases; junction bases not matched to a gene: 12. Per germline, CDR1 SGHTA and CDR2 FQGNSA. CDR3: CASSLSQGAQTYGYTF. For the CDR3, the DNA is TGTGCCAGCAGCCTTTCCCAGGGGGCCCAAACCTATGGCTACACCTTC.

The chain couples TRBV11-3 to TRBJ2-1; 7 nucleotides align to TRBD2. Germline CDR1 SGHNT, CDR2 YENEEA. The CDR3 runs 16 residues. V shed 3 bases and J 7 bases; nucleotides not matched to a gene: 12. The CDR3 sequence: CASSFQAGTIGNEQFF. The DNA of the CDR3 is TGTGCCAGCAGCTTTCAAGCGGGGACCATTGGGAATGAGCAGTTCTTC.

CDR3 sequence: CASSQSTGQGINGYTF. CDR3 DNA sequence: TGTGCCAGCAGCCAATCAACTGGACAGGGTATTAATGGCTACACCTTC. The chain joins TRBV4-2 to TRBJ1-2; 8 nucleotides line up with TRBD1. The J segment lost 6 bases and the V segment lost 2 bases, leaving 11 bases of the junction unmatched. Germline CDR1 reads LGHNA; CDR2 reads YNFKEQ. The CDR3 sequence is 16 residues long.

The chain employs TRBV5-5 and TRBJ1-2, with D possibly being TRBD1 (6 bases). Looked up from germline, CDR1 is SGHKS and CDR2 is YYEKEE (reference sequence). The CDR3 has 17 amino acids. V dropped 0 bases and J dropped 0 bases, with 15 bases sitting between them. The CDR3 sequence is CASSLALGADSNYGYTF. The CDR3, as DNA: TGTGCCAGCAGCTTGGCCTTGGGGGCAGATTCTAACTATGGCTACACCTTC.